The rows below give T cell receptor beta chains drawn from one sample of a study of CD8 T cells in Susac syndrome. From the immunoSEQ multiplex PCR reads, TCRdb called clonotypes with MiXCR, one entry per CDR3 protein. In the table there are about 210,000 distinct CDR3 sequences, nearly 97% of which are singletons. Specimen: CD4+ T cells from PBMCs. These receptors were taken from a human donor with multiple sclerosis. The CDR3 runs from the conserved cysteine through the conserved F or W.

CASSTSLLAGITDTQYF TRBJ2-3 TRBV19
CSAAGSTSGRVNEQFF TRBJ2-1 TRBV20-1
CSLRTGGSETQYF TRBJ2-5 TRBV29-1
CASSPPPVREQYF TRBJ2-7 TRBV13
CASRMETQYF TRBJ2-3 TRBV2
CSVGGLATETQYF TRBJ2-5 TRBV29-1
CATSRPTLETQYF TRBJ2-5 TRBV15
CSARPGSNQPQHF TRBJ1-5 TRBV20-1
CASSLVGGGPQETQYF TRBJ2-5 TRBV5-1
CASSVALDREETQYF TRBJ2-5 TRBV7-9
CASSVPSGVDTQYF TRBJ2-3 TRBV2
CASSDPGRGYTF TRBJ1-2 TRBV3-1
CASSRGGAAGYEQYF TRBJ2-7 TRBV14
CASSQGWGLYNEQFF TRBJ2-1 TRBV14
CASSRLRDSSSTSQETQYF TRBJ2-5 TRBV13
CASIRAREQFF TRBJ2-1 TRBV7-8
CASSLQGAKRSPLHF TRBJ1-6 TRBV7-3
CASSLLGGFYNEQFF TRBJ2-1 TRBV7-8
CASSQEPGPGGEQYF TRBJ2-7 TRBV7-2
CAWSTQGYEQFF TRBJ2-1 TRBV30
CASSNALTGTGANGYTF TRBJ1-2 TRBV28
CASGVGLAGVEQYF TRBJ2-7 TRBV12-3/TRBV12-4
CASSVDSSGAPYEQYF TRBJ2-7 TRBV9
CASGLVRGLRGVEQFF TRBJ2-1 TRBV12-5
CASSPRNTEAFF TRBJ1-1 TRBV7-9
CASSLRPSGYEQYF TRBJ2-7 TRBV27
CSARPSGRPYEQYF TRBJ2-7 TRBV29-1
CASSFRRGQDNEQYF TRBJ2-7 TRBV11-2
CASSPVPGNTIYF TRBJ1-3 TRBV2
CASMGRRETQYF TRBJ2-5 TRBV6-6
CSATRLAGGSDTQYF TRBJ2-3 TRBV20-1
CASSLEHGGRSYQETQYF TRBJ2-5 TRBV4-2
CASSSNGQSYGYTF TRBJ1-2 TRBV5-1
CASSGDRAVHTQYF TRBJ2-3 TRBV5-6
CASSPGTVYQETQYF TRBJ2-5 TRBV5-1
CSAAKTSYAAEQYF TRBJ2-7 TRBV20-1
CAGRQGKNEKLFF TRBJ1-4 TRBV30
CASRPRSRGNTEAFF TRBJ1-1 TRBV3-1
CSVHRARETEAFF TRBJ1-1 TRBV29-1
CASSTAGGLNNEQFF TRBJ2-1 TRBV19
CASSLGQGIGLNEQFF TRBJ2-1 TRBV5-6
CASSYETSSYEQYF TRBJ2-7 TRBV6-5
CSAFPPRGRTEAFF TRBJ1-1 TRBV20-1
CASRGQVETQYF TRBJ2-5 TRBV3-1
CAWSVTTGAGELFF TRBJ2-2 TRBV30
CASSDWTSGHNEQFF TRBJ2-1 TRBV2
CASSRLGQGARREKLFF TRBJ1-4 TRBV6-1
CASSPVGGTEAFF TRBJ1-1 TRBV9
CASSLSPRGGSSYNEQFF TRBJ2-1 TRBV27
CASGLIETQYF TRBJ2-5 TRBV12-5